The present entry profiles one T cell receptor beta chain with its context. The antigen is unknown. Trimming shortened V by 3 bases and J by 4 bases, and 9 bases separated the two germline ends. The CDR3 length is 13 residues. Germline CDR1 is KGHSH and CDR2 is LQKENI. This sample was taken from a study of cytomegalovirus exposure and HLA in healthy donors. Study in general: Early release data held tens of millions of unique TCRs from HLA-typed donors.

General study results and limits: An analysis was carried out later, and it reportedly showed fewer N-insertions in an Asian-associated ancestry cluster than the approximately 660-donor mean. Most subjects had HLA-A and HLA-B alleles reportedly predicted accurately by TCR beta sequences.

Primers included in the PCR were 60 Vbeta and 13 Jbeta primers. Only in-frame clones appear in the TCRdb table, and some are missing; sequencing was by immunoSEQ multiplex PCR. The sample holds 90,000 to 120,000 clones, around 67% seen once. The sample taken for sequencing was PBMCs. The source of this sequence is a middle-aged woman in good health and CMV-seropositive. V gene TRBV18 combines with J gene TRBJ1-2; tentative D call: TRBD1 (6 bases). CDR3 nucleotides: TGTGCCAGCTCACCTACGACAGGCTATGGCTACACCTTC. Protein product: CASSPTTGYGYTF. The full variable domain, with the rest looked up from reference TRBV18 and TRBJ1-2, is NAGVMQNPRHLVRRRGQEARLRCSPMKGHSHVYWYRQLPEEGLKFMVYLQKENIIDESGMPKERFSAEFPKEGPSILRIQQVVRGDSAAYFCASSPTTGYGYTFGSGTRLTVV.